Given below is one TCR beta chain in context. Its matching antigen is unknown. Germline-derived CDR1 and CDR2 are GTSNPN and SVGIG (reference sequence). Trimming cost V 3 bases and J 6 bases, with 9 bases left between them. There are 13 residues in the CDR3. TCRdb's copy holds only in-frame clones and misses some; the assay was immunoSEQ multiplex PCR. The sample has approximately 170,000 clones, around 85% seen once. This specimen comes from a study of cytomegalovirus exposure and HLA in healthy donors. Study-level results: The study labeled 150 to 200 TCR beta chains cytomegalovirus-associated.

The receptor comes from a man younger than 40 in good health and CMV-seropositive. The sample was PBMCs. The gene calls are TRBV30 and TRBJ1-6, with D tentatively TRBD1 (5 bases). CDR3 nucleotide sequence: TGTGCCTGGAGGCGGCAGGGTAATTCACCCCTCCACTTT. Its protein product is CAWRRQGNSPLHF.